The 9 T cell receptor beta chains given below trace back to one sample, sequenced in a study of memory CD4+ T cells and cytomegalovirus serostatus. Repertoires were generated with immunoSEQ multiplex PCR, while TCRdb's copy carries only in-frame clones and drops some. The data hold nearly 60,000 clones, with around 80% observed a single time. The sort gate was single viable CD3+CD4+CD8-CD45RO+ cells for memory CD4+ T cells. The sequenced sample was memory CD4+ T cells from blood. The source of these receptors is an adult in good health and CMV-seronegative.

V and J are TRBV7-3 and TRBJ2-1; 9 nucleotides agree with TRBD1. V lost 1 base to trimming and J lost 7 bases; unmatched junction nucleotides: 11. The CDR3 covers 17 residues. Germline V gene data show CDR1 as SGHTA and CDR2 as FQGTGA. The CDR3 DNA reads TGTGCCAGCAGCTTAAGTGACGGGACAGGGAATCCAAATGAGCAGTTCTTC. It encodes CASSLSDGTGNPNEQFF.

CDR3 loop: CASSLYNGNTIYF. CDR3 DNA: TGTGCCAGCAGCTTATATAATGGAAACACCATATATTTT. The chain couples TRBV7-2 to TRBJ1-3; D remains unclear. The V end lost 2 bases, the J end lost 3 bases, and 5 bases lay between the germline ends. Germline loops: CDR1 SGHTA, CDR2 FQGNSA. The CDR3 contains 13 residues.

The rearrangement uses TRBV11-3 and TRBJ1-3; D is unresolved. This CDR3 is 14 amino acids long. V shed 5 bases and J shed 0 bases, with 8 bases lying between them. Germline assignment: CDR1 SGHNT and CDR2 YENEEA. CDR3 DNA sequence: TGTGCCAGCAGCCCCCAGTTCTCTGGAAACACCATATATTTT. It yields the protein CASSPQFSGNTIYF.

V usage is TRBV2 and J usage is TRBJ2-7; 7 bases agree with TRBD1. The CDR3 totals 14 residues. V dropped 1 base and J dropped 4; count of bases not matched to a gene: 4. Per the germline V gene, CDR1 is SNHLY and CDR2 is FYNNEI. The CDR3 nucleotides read TGTGCCAGCAGTGAAGTTGGGACAGATTACGAGCAGTACTTC. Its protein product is CASSEVGTDYEQYF.

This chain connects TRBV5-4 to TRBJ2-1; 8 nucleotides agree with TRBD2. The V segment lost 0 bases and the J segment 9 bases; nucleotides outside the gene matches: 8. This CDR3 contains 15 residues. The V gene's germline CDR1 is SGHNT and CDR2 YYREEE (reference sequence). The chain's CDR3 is CASSLVGLELPEQFF. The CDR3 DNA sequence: TGTGCCAGCAGCTTGGTGGGACTAGAACTTCCTGAGCAGTTCTTC.

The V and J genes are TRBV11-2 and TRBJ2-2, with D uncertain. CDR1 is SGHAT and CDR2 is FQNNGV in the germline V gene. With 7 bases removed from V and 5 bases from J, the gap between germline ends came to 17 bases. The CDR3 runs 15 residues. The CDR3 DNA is TGTGCCAGCAACCACGGACGGGCCCGAACCGGGGAGCTGTTTTTT. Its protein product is CASNHGRARTGELFF.

The DNA of the CDR3 is TGTGCCACCAGCAGGGGCAGGGACGGGGGAACTGAAGCTTTCTTT. Protein: CATSRGRDGGTEAFF. The chain couples TRBV15 to TRBJ1-1; D is perhaps TRBD1 (5 bases). Germline V gene data show CDR1 as LNHNV and CDR2 as YYDKDF (reference sequence). The CDR3 runs 15 residues. The V end was cut by 3 bases, the J end by 5 bases, with 16 bases between.

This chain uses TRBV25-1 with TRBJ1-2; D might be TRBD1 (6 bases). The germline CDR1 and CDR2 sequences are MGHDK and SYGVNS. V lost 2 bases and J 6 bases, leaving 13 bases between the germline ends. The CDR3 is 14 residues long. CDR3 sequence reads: CASSEGGPHHGYTF. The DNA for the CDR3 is TGTGCCAGCAGTGAAGGGGGGCCTCATCATGGCTACACCTTC.

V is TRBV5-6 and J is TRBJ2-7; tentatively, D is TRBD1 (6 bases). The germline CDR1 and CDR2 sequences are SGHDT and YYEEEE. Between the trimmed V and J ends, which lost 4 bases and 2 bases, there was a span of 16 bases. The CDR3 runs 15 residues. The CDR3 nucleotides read TGTGCCAGCAGCCATTACGGGACAAGAACCTACGAGCAGTACTTC. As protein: CASSHYGTRTYEQYF.